The TCR beta chain under discussion was sequenced for a study of blood T cells in healthy people across ages. Primed by a sample-barcoded 5' primer and a J-beta primer mix, a second PCR proceeded for roughly 7 to 12 cycles. TCRdb redid the calling of the 5' RACE reads with MiXCR, one entry per CDR3 protein. The repertoire includes 800,000 to 1,300,000 distinct CDR3 sequences, approximately 25% of them detected once, and approximately 0.7% sits in the top ten. CDR1 is DFQATT and CDR2 is SNEGSKA in the germline V gene (reference sequence). Trimming left V 3 bases short and J 6 bases short, with 21 bases between. The CDR3 has 16 residues. This clonotype has a single count. The same specimen was also included in a second study, on T cells of mothers and their children. That publication notes: Per child, about 2.8 million TCR beta CDR3 reads were obtained, against over 9 million per mother.

Sequences were obtained from blood. The chain employs TRBV20-1 and TRBJ2-1, with D perhaps TRBD2 (6 bases). The clonotype originates from a girl aged 2-10 years in good health. CDR3 in amino acids: CSASGLPNDLVNEQFF. The DNA for the CDR3 is TGCAGTGCTAGTGGACTACCAAACGACCTCGTCAATGAGCAGTTCTTC.